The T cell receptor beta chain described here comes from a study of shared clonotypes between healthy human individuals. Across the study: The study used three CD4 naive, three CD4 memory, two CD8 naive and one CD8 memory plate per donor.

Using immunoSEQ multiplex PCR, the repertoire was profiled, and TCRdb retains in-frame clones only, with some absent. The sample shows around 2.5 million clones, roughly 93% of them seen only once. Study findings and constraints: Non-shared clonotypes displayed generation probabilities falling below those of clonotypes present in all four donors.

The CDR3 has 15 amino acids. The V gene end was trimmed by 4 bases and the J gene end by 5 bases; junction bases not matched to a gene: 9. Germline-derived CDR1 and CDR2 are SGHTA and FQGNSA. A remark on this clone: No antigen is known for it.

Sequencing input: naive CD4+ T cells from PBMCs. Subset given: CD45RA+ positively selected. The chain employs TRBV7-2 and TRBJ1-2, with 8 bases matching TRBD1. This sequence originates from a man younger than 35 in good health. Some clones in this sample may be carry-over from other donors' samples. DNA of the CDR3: TGTGCCAGCAGCTCTCCCGGGACAGGCCTGTATGGCTACACCTTC. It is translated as CASSSPGTGLYGYTF. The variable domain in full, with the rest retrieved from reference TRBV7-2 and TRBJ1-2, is GAGVSQSPSNKVTEKGKDVELRCDPISGHTALYWYRQSLGQGLEFLIYFQGNSAPDKSGLPSDRFSAERTGGSVSTLTIQRTQQEDSAVYLCASSSPGTGLYGYTFGSGTRLTVV.